One sample yielded the 27 T cell receptor beta chains listed below, sequenced in a study of long-term antiretroviral therapy in people with HIV. A v3.0 immunoSEQ assay was performed at survey level. TCRdb keeps only in-frame clones here, not all; method: immunoSEQ multiplex PCR. The repertoire holds around 23,000 clones, with over 75% as singletons. Specimen: unsorted PBMCs, collected 0.3 years after starting antiretroviral therapy. The receptors come from a man between 50 and 59 years old with HIV.

The chain employs TRBV7-9 and TRBJ1-4; D possibly corresponds to TRBD1 (5 bases). The CDR3 consists of 15 residues. The germline V gene has CDR1 SEHNR and CDR2 FQNEAQ (reference sequence). Trimming removed 3 bases at V and 4 bases at J, with 12 bases between. The CDR3 is CASSFYRGVNEKLFF. CDR3 in DNA: TGTGCCAGCAGCTTCTACCGAGGGGTTAATGAAAAACTGTTTTTT.

J is TRBJ1-1 and V is TRBV11-2, with D possibly matching TRBD1 (5 bases). V was shortened by 3 bases and J by 4 bases, with 9 bases between the two germline ends. The CDR3 length is 13 residues. In germline, CDR1 is SGHAT, CDR2 FQNNGV. The CDR3 coding sequence is TGTGCCAGCAGCTTGGGGCTTTCCACTGAAGCTTTCTTT. It is translated as CASSLGLSTEAFF.

This clone was seen a few times. This sequence joins TRBV6-4 and TRBJ2-1; 9 bases map to TRBD2. Germline CDR1 and CDR2: MRHNA and SNTAGT. The CDR3 runs 15 residues. Germline trimming cut 2 bases from V and 8 bases from J; bases unmatched to any gene: 7. The CDR3: CASSDVVAGVDEQFF. CDR3 coding DNA: TGTGCCAGCAGTGACGTGGTAGCGGGAGTAGATGAGCAGTTCTTC.

V gene TRBV4-3 combines with J gene TRBJ2-2; perhaps TRBD2 as D (7 bases). Germline loops: CDR1 LGHNA, CDR2 YSLEER. Trimming removed 0 bases at V and 4 bases at J, with 15 bases between. The CDR3 totals 17 residues. The CDR3: CASSQDRGAEGTGELFF. CDR3 coding DNA: TGCGCCAGCAGCCAAGATCGGGGGGCAGAGGGCACCGGGGAGCTGTTTTTT.

V is TRBV18 and J is TRBJ1-2; D uncertain. Trimming removed 3 bases from V and 0 bases from J, with 8 bases in between. Germline loops: CDR1 KGHSH, CDR2 LQKENI. The CDR3 is 14 amino acids. CDR3 bases: TGTGCCAGCTCACCCCCAAATGCTAACTATGGCTACACCTTC. This translates into CASSPPNANYGYTF. The whole variable domain, filled in from reference TRBV18 and TRBJ1-2, reads NAGVMQNPRHLVRRRGQEARLRCSPMKGHSHVYWYRQLPEEGLKFMVYLQKENIIDESGMPKERFSAEFPKEGPSILRIQQVVRGDSAAYFCASSPPNANYGYTFGSGTRLTVV.

The chain combines TRBV5-1 with TRBJ2-7; 12 positions match TRBD2. The junction had 4 bases not matched to a gene; V was cut back by 0 bases and J by 3 bases. CDR3 length: 16 residues. The germline V gene has CDR1 SGHRS and CDR2 YFSETQ. This chain's CDR3 is CASSLGRTSGNYEQYF. In DNA, the CDR3 is TGCGCCAGCAGCTTGGGTCGGACTAGCGGGAACTACGAGCAGTACTTC. The full variable domain, its missing parts supplied by reference TRBV5-1 and TRBJ2-7, is KAGVTQTPRYLIKTRGQQVTLSCSPISGHRSVSWYQQTPGQGLQFLFEYFSETQRNKGNFPGRFSGRQFSNSRSEMNVSTLELGDSALYLCASSLGRTSGNYEQYFGPGTRLTVT.

This clone was observed a single time. V and J are TRBV7-9 and TRBJ1-5; tentatively, D is TRBD1 (5 bases). The CDR3 contains 15 residues. Germline V gives CDR1 SEHNR, CDR2 FQNEAQ (reference sequence). Trimming pared 0 bases from V and 3 bases from J, leaving 9 bases between. CDR3: CASSLAGRVNQPQHF. The CDR3 nucleotides read TGTGCCAGCAGCTTAGCTGGCAGGGTCAATCAGCCCCAGCATTTT.

V and J are TRBV19 and TRBJ1-1; the D is unclear. The ends were cut back, 8 bases at V and 0 bases at J, with 13 bases in the middle. This CDR3 has 14 residues. CDR1 LNHDA and CDR2 SQIVND come from the germline V gene (reference sequence). CDR3 in amino acids: CASSPTALNTEAFF. CDR3 bases: TGTGCCAGTTCACCCACAGCGTTGAACACTGAAGCTTTCTTT.

This rearrangement joins TRBV5-1 to TRBJ2-7; D call uncertain. With 2 bases removed from V and 5 bases from J, the gap between germline ends came to 14 bases. CDR1 is SGHRS and CDR2 is YFSETQ in the germline V gene. There are 14 residues in the CDR3. The CDR3 nucleotides read TGCGCCAGCAGCTTAGGTCTTAGGACCGACGAGCAGTACTTC. Its translation is CASSLGLRTDEQYF.

The J gene is TRBJ1-5, the V gene TRBV18, with unresolved D. The CDR3 has 16 residues. With 2 bases removed from V and 0 bases from J, the gap between germline ends came to 11 bases. Germline lookup yields CDR1 KGHSH and CDR2 LQKENI. CDR3 amino acids: CASSPFHRTSNQPQHF. In DNA form, the CDR3 reads TGTGCCAGCTCACCATTCCACCGGACTAGCAATCAGCCCCAGCATTTT.

The J gene is TRBJ1-6, the V gene TRBV7-9, with 7 positions matching TRBD1. V dropped 1 base and J dropped 3; count of bases not matched to a gene: 0. The CDR3 has 15 residues. Germline assignment: CDR1 SEHNR and CDR2 FQNEAQ (reference sequence). This CDR3 reads CASSLGQGYNSPLHF. The CDR3 DNA sequence: TGTGCCAGCAGCTTAGGACAGGGCTATAATTCACCCCTCCACTTT.

The J gene is TRBJ2-7, the V gene TRBV7-2, with 9 bases matching TRBD2. Germline CDR1 is SGHTA and CDR2 is FQGNSA. The CDR3 totals 13 residues. J lost 6 bases, V lost 1 base, and 1 base had no gene match. CDR3 in DNA: TGTGCCAGCAGCTTAGGCGGGGGGGGCGAGCAGTACTTC. Residues: CASSLGGGGEQYF. The whole variable domain, filled in from reference TRBV7-2 and TRBJ2-7, reads GAGVSQSPSNKVTEKGKDVELRCDPISGHTALYWYRQSLGQGLEFLIYFQGNSAPDKSGLPSDRFSAERTGGSVSTLTIQRTQQEDSAVYLCASSLGGGGEQYFGPGTRLTVT.

This chain joins TRBV5-1 and TRBJ2-1; TRBD1 might be the D (6 bases). Trimming took 0 bases from V and 2 from J, leaving 9 bases between them. The CDR3 covers 15 residues. Germline V gives CDR1 SGHRS, CDR2 YFSETQ. The CDR3 coding sequence is TGCGCCAGCAGCTTGGTGGGGGCTCCCTACAATGAGCAGTTCTTC. It encodes CASSLVGAPYNEQFF.

The chain uses TRBV5-1 and TRBJ1-1, with D tentatively TRBD1 (5 bases). This CDR3 contains 17 residues. V lost 0 bases and J 0 bases, leaving 15 bases between the germline ends. CDR1 is SGHRS, CDR2 YFSETQ, per germline. CDR3 sequence reads: CASSLVWGRGLNTEAFF. The CDR3 DNA follows: TGCGCCAGCAGCTTGGTTTGGGGAAGGGGTCTGAACACTGAAGCTTTCTTT.

J is TRBJ2-5 and V is TRBV10-2; weak D call: TRBD1 (5 bases). The V end lost 2 bases, the J end lost 5 bases, and 15 bases lay between the germline ends. There are 15 residues in the CDR3. Germline CDR1 is WSHSY and CDR2 is SAAADI. The CDR3 is CASSEATVPWETQYF. In DNA, the CDR3 is TGCGCCAGCAGTGAGGCGACAGTACCGTGGGAGACCCAGTACTTC.

The V call is TRBV10-2, the J call TRBJ2-1; D not resolved. This CDR3 is built from 12 residues. Germline CDR1 WSHSY, CDR2 SAAADI. V shed 2 bases and J shed 10 bases, with 9 bases lying between them. The CDR3: CASSETLWEQFF. In DNA form, the CDR3 reads TGCGCCAGCAGTGAGACTCTTTGGGAGCAGTTCTTC.

DNA for the CDR3: TGTGCCACCTCGCGAGGGGGGCTCAACGATCAGCCCCAGCATTTT. It yields the protein CATSRGGLNDQPQHF. The chain carries TRBV19 and TRBJ1-5, with D perhaps matching TRBD1 (6 bases). Trimming took off 10 bases at V and 5 bases at J, with 21 bases between the two ends. This CDR3 contains 15 residues. Germline values: CDR1 LNHDA, CDR2 SQIVND (reference sequence).

V and J are TRBV2 and TRBJ2-7; D tentatively reads TRBD1 or TRBD2 (5 bases each). The CDR3 consists of 15 residues. Germline assignment: CDR1 SNHLY and CDR2 FYNNEI. The ends were cut back, 6 bases at V and 0 bases at J, with 15 bases in the middle. CDR3 protein: CASRAGTASSYEQYF. The DNA for the CDR3 is TGTGCCAGCAGAGCCGGGACGGCGAGCTCCTACGAGCAGTACTTC.

The chain carries TRBV11-3 and TRBJ2-7; D ambiguous. V gave up 5 bases and J gave up 2 bases, with 10 bases separating them. Germline V gene sequence: CDR1 SGHNT, CDR2 YENEEA. CDR3 size: 13 residues. The CDR3 nucleotides are TGTGCCAGCAGCCTCGATTCCCCCTACGAGCAGTACTTC. Protein product: CASSLDSPYEQYF.

This chain uses TRBV6-5 with TRBJ2-5; D is perhaps TRBD1 or TRBD2 (5 bases each). The last part of the DNA fits TRBJ2-7 better; the J call may be wrong. Germline V gene lookup returns CDR1 MNHEY and CDR2 SVGAGI. The CDR3 loop spans 15 amino acids. CDR3 loop: CASSWDGDPLDEQYF. The CDR3 DNA reads TGTGCCAGCAGTTGGGACGGGGATCCGCTGGACGAGCAGTACTTC.

The chain uses TRBV25-1 and TRBJ2-2; D unclear. Germline V lookup: CDR1 MGHDK, CDR2 SYGVNS. The CDR3 covers 12 residues. V was clipped by 4 bases and J by 5 bases, with 5 bases between them. Here the CDR3 DNA reads TGTGCCAGCAGTGGTTTTACCGGGGAGCTGTTTTTT. It is translated as CASSGFTGELFF.

This clone was counted only a few times. The chain carries TRBV5-1 and TRBJ1-6; D unresolved. This CDR3 has 15 amino acids. Germline V gene data show CDR1 as SGHRS and CDR2 as YFSETQ. Trimming shortened V by 1 base and J by 6 bases, and 11 bases separated the two germline ends. The CDR3 here is CASSLSQARNSPLHF. CDR3 nucleotides: TGCGCCAGCAGCTTGAGTCAGGCTCGTAATTCACCCCTCCACTTT.

The table lists this clone with a few counts. V usage is TRBV15 and J usage is TRBJ2-1; 9 nucleotides line up with TRBD1. Germline lookup yields CDR1 LNHNV and CDR2 YYDKDF (reference sequence). CDR3 length equals 15 residues. J lost 3 bases, V lost 4 bases, and 4 bases had no gene match. The CDR3 DNA is TGTGCCACCAGCACCAGACAGGGGGGCTACAATGAGCAGTTCTTC. Its translation is CATSTRQGGYNEQFF.

V and J are TRBV25-1 and TRBJ2-2, with D possibly TRBD2 on 5 matching bases. Trimming left V 3 bases short and J 10 bases short, with 9 bases between. CDR1 is MGHDK, CDR2 SYGVNS, per germline. This CDR3 comprises 12 residues. CDR3 residues: CASSEGALELFF. The CDR3 DNA sequence: TGTGCCAGCAGTGAGGGAGCTCTGGAGCTGTTTTTT.

The chain has TRBV5-4 and TRBJ2-1; D might be TRBD2 (6 bases). The germline V gene encodes CDR1 SGHNT and CDR2 YYREEE (reference sequence). Between the trimmed V and J ends, which lost 6 bases and 5 bases, there was a span of 12 bases. The CDR3 spans 13 residues. CDR3 coding DNA: TGTGCCAGCATTGGGGAGGTCCACAATGAGCAGTTCTTC. This encodes CASIGEVHNEQFF.

V is TRBV28 and J is TRBJ1-2; 7 positions agree with TRBD1. V was clipped by 3 bases and J by 8 bases; unmatched bases: 9. The CDR3 runs 14 residues. Germline CDR1 reads MDHEN; CDR2 reads SYDVKM. The CDR3 DNA reads as TGTGCCAGCAGTTTTCTAGACAGGGCGGGGGGCTACACCTTC. Its protein is CASSFLDRAGGYTF.

This rearrangement joins TRBV10-2 to TRBJ1-2, with D possibly TRBD1 on 5 matching bases. The CDR3 covers 14 residues. Trimming left V 0 bases short and J 7 bases short, with 12 bases between. Looked up from germline, CDR1 is WSHSY and CDR2 is SAAADI. The CDR3 nucleotides read TGCGCCAGCAGTGAGTCCGAAGGGGAGGTTGGCTACACCTTC. As protein: CASSESEGEVGYTF.